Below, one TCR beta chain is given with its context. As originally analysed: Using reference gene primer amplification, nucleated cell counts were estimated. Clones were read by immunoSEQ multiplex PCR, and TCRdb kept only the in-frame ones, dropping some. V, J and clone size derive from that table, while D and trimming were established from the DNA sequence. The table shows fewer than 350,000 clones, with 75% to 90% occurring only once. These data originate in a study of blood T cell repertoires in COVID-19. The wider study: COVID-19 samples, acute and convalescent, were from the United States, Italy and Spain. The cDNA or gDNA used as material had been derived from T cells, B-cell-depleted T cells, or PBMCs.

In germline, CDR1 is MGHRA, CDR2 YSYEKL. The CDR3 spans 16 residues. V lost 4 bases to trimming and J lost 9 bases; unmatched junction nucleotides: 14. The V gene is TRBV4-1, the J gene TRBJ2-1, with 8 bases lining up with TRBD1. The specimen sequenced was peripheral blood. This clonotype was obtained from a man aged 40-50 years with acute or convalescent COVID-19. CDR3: CASSLQTPQTGGEQFF. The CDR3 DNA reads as TGCGCCAGCAGCCTACAGACCCCCCAAACAGGGGGTGAGCAGTTCTTC.